This TCR beta chain was retrieved from a study of cytomegalovirus exposure and HLA in healthy donors. CDR1 and CDR2 from the germline V gene are MGHRA and YSYEKL. CDR3 length: 14 amino acids. V lost 4 bases, J lost 3 bases, and 6 bases stayed unmatched. A multiplex PCR was run with 60 Vbeta primers and 13 Jbeta primers. The repertoire was sequenced with immunoSEQ multiplex PCR; TCRdb's copy has only in-frame clones and lacks some. Among roughly 120,000 clones listed, about four fifths were seen once. Overall study findings and caveats: Rare TCR sequences dominated, though some public TCRs recurred in many donors.

The sample holds a few counts of this clone. What it binds is unknown. What was sequenced was PBMCs. This receptor was identified in a human donor in good health. The rearrangement links TRBV4-1 to TRBJ2-7; 7 bases agree with TRBD1. For the CDR3, the DNA is TGCGCCAGCAGCCTAGGGGGCGGTTTCTACGAGCAGTACTTC. Its translation: CASSLGGGFYEQYF.